These 10 T cell receptor beta chains were all obtained from the same sample, sequenced in a study of human T cells and chemical hapten exposure. Time point noted: patch test 1, 2 weeks after DPC sensitization. As to treatment: therapeutic diphenylcyclopropenone sensitization with weekly scalp DPC. Each CDR3 protein gets one entry after TCRdb re-called the RACE reads with MiXCR. The sample carries around 99,000 distinct CDR3 sequences, approximately 13% recorded once. Specimen: whole blood, collected in connection with sensitization to the hapten diphenylcyclopropenone (DPC). These receptors were collected from a middle-aged woman with alopecia areata. Some clones in this sample may be carry-over from other donors' samples.

Ten or more counts support this clonotype. The rearrangement uses TRBV4-1 and TRBJ2-1, with TRBD2 matching 15 bases. The CDR3 runs to 21 residues. V trimming: 4 bases; J trimming: 0 bases; junction bases outside the gene matches: 13. Germline V gene sequence: CDR1 MGHRA, CDR2 YSYEKL. The chain's CDR3 is CASSRNTGLAGGPSSYNEQFF. DNA of the CDR3: TGCGCCAGCAGCCGGAATACTGGACTAGCGGGAGGGCCGAGCTCCTACAATGAGCAGTTCTTC.

This clonotype was recorded a few times. This chain connects TRBV27 to TRBJ1-6, with D uncertain. From germline, CDR1 is MNHEY and CDR2 SMNVEV (reference sequence). V was pared by 3 bases and J by 8 bases, with 8 bases between. The CDR3 sequence is 13 residues long. Written as DNA, the CDR3 is TGTGCCAGCAGTTTCAATCGGGATTCACCCCTCCACTTT. Its translation: CASSFNRDSPLHF.

This clonotype was seen at least ten times. The J gene is TRBJ2-1, the V gene TRBV7-2; D tentatively fits TRBD1 or TRBD2 (5 bases each). V gave up 5 bases and J gave up 3 bases, with 11 bases separating them. The CDR3 extends over 14 amino acids. CDR1 is SGHTA and CDR2 is FQGNSA in the germline V gene. CDR3 sequence (DNA): TGTGCCAGCAGCCCGGGACGGAACTACAATGAGCAGTTCTTC. This gives the protein CASSPGRNYNEQFF.

This chain uses TRBV6-2 or TRBV6-3 with TRBJ2-7; 8 nucleotides align to TRBD1. The CDR3 is made up of 15 amino acids. The V gene's germline CDR1 is MNHEY and CDR2 SVGEGT. V lost 7 bases to trimming and J lost 0 bases; unmatched junction nucleotides: 8. This CDR3 reads CASTNGGTGSYEQYF. CDR3 sequence (DNA): TGTGCCAGCACCAATGGCGGGACAGGCTCCTACGAGCAGTACTTC.

In DNA, the CDR3 is TGTGCCAGCAGTTACGGACAAGTCAGGGGCAATGAGCAGTTCTTC. Translation gives CASSYGQVRGNEQFF. The genes are TRBV6-5 and TRBJ2-1; tentatively, D is TRBD1 (6 bases). Germline CDR1 MNHEY, CDR2 SVGAGI. CDR3 size: 15 residues. Deletions cut 2 bases from V and 6 bases from J, with 14 bases between.

The CDR3 reads CASRRKGGQDAVNTEAFF. CDR3 DNA: TGTGCCAGCAGAAGAAAGGGGGGGCAAGATGCGGTGAACACTGAAGCTTTCTTT. The genes are TRBV2 and TRBJ1-1, with D tentatively TRBD1 (6 bases). Germline-derived CDR1 and CDR2 are SNHLY and FYNNEI. This CDR3 has 18 residues. V gave up 6 bases and J gave up 0 bases, with 23 bases separating them.

Only a few counts were recorded for this clonotype. The genes are TRBV29-1 and TRBJ1-2; D not certain. Germline V gene lookup returns CDR1 SQVTM and CDR2 ANQGSEA. The length of the CDR3 is 10 residues. V dropped 1 base and J dropped 5 bases, with 2 bases sitting between them. CDR3 region: CSVEGYGYTF. The DNA for the CDR3 is TGCAGCGTTGAAGGATATGGCTACACCTTC.

This clonotype appeared a few times. The chain employs TRBV12-3 or TRBV12-4 and TRBJ2-5; 7 nucleotides line up with TRBD2. The V and J ends lost 5 bases and 2 bases, in that order; junction bases with no gene match: 8. The CDR3 totals 15 residues. Here the CDR3 DNA reads TGTGCCAGCAGTCCTAACAGCGGGAATCAAGAGACCCAGTACTTC. Its translation is CASSPNSGNQETQYF.

This clonotype was seen more than once but under ten times. This chain joins TRBV21-1 and TRBJ2-7; TRBD2, the table's D call, lacks a check against the DNA. TRBV21-1 is classified as a pseudogene. The CDR3 sequence is 15 residues long. The CDR3 nucleotides are TGTGCCAGCAGCAAAGAGGGAGGGACCCCCTACGAGCAGTACTTC. Its translation: CASSKEGGTPYEQYF.

This clonotype was observed a handful of times. The V call is TRBV29-1, the J call TRBJ2-1; 10 bases are a match to TRBD2. Germline CDR1 is SQVTM and CDR2 is ANQGSEA. This CDR3 has 15 residues. Trimming at V came to 2 bases and at J to 10 bases, leaving 11 bases not matched to a gene. CDR3: CSVEYTSGTSREQFF. CDR3 sequence (DNA): TGCAGCGTTGAATATACTAGCGGGACTTCTCGGGAGCAGTTCTTC.